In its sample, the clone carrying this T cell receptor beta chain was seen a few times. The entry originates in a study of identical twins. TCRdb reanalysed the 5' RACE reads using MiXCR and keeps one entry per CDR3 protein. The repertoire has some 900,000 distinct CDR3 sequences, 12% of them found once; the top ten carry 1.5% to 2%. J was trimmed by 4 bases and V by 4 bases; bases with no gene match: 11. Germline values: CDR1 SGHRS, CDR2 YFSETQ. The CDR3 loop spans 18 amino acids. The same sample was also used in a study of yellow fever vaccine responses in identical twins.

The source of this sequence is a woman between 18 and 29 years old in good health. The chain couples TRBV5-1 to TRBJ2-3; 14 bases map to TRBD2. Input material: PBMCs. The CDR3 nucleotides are TGCGCCAGCAGCGCCGACGGGACTAGCGGGAGAGGGGCAGATACGCAGTATTTT. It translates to CASSADGTSGRGADTQYF.